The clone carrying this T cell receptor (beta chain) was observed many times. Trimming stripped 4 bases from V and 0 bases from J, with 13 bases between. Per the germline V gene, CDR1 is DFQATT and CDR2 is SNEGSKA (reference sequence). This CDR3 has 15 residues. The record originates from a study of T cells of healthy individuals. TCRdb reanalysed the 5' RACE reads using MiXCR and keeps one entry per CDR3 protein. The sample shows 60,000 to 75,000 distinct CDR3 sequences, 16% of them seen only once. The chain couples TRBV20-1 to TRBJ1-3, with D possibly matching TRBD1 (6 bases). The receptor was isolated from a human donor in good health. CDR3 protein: CSATVGGSSGNTIYF. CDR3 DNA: TGCAGTGCTACCGTAGGGGGATCCTCTGGAAACACCATATATTTT.